These 8 T cell receptor beta chains came from one sample sequenced in a study of blood T cell repertoires in COVID-19. Sequenced by immunoSEQ multiplex PCR; TCRdb stores in-frame clones only, minus some. The table lists 97,000 or so clones, approximately 82% of them singletons, with less than 11% in the top ten. Specimen: peripheral blood. The receptors originated from a man in his 70s with acute or convalescent COVID-19.

The rearrangement joins TRBV7-2 to TRBJ1-4; TRBD1 might be the D (6 bases). V was shortened by 5 bases and J by 4 bases, with 11 bases between the two germline ends. CDR1 and CDR2 from the germline V gene are SGHTA and FQGNSA. This CDR3 comprises 14 residues. DNA for the CDR3: TGTGCCAGCAGCCCGGACAGCCTTAATGAAAAACTGTTTTTT. Translated, it gives CASSPDSLNEKLFF. The whole variable domain, remainder taken from reference TRBV7-2 and TRBJ1-4, is GAGVSQSPSNKVTEKGKDVELRCDPISGHTALYWYRQSLGQGLEFLIYFQGNSAPDKSGLPSDRFSAERTGGSVSTLTIQRTQQEDSAVYLCASSPDSLNEKLFFGSGTQLSVL.

The J gene is TRBJ2-7, the V gene TRBV3-1 (or the pseudogene TRBV3-2); TRBD2 matches 8 bases. Per the germline V gene, CDR1 is LGHDT and CDR2 is YNNKEL (reference sequence). After removal of 6 bases from V and 1 base from J, the junction contained 5 bases not matched to a gene. The CDR3 consists of 14 residues. CDR3 DNA: TGTGCCAGCAGTCCGGGGGGGCGGTCCTACGAGCAGTACTTC. The encoded protein is CASSPGGRSYEQYF.

The chain employs TRBV6-6 and TRBJ1-2, with D possibly TRBD1 on 6 matching bases. Germline loops: CDR1 MNHNY, CDR2 SVGAGI (reference sequence). The CDR3 length is 15 residues. Trimming stripped 10 bases from V and 1 base from J, with 19 bases between. As DNA, the CDR3 is TGTGCCACTTGGGACACCGCCGCCGTTAACTATGGCTACACCTTC. Its protein product is CATWDTAAVNYGYTF.

The chain is built from TRBV11-2 and TRBJ1-1; unclear D gene. Deletions cut 3 bases from V and 1 base from J, with 12 bases between. This CDR3 has 15 amino acids. Germline V gene sequence: CDR1 SGHAT, CDR2 FQNNGV. The CDR3 spells CASSFKWAGNTEAFF. For the CDR3, the DNA is TGTGCCAGCAGCTTCAAGTGGGCGGGGAACACTGAAGCTTTCTTT.

V is TRBV28 and J is TRBJ1-5, with a possible D match to TRBD1 (5 bases). The V and J ends lost 7 bases and 4 bases respectively, with 11 bases between them. CDR1 MDHEN and CDR2 SYDVKM come from the germline V gene. CDR3 length: 13 residues. CDR3 region: CASIGTLNQPQHF. For the CDR3, the DNA is TGTGCCAGCATTGGGACTTTGAATCAGCCCCAGCATTTT.

The chain joins TRBV5-4 to TRBJ1-1; D may be TRBD1 (5 bases). Between the trimmed V and J ends, which lost 0 bases and 0 bases, there was a span of 9 bases. Germline CDR1 SGHNT, CDR2 YYREEE (reference sequence). CDR3 length equals 15 residues. CDR3 loop: CASSLEGALNTEAFF. For the CDR3, the DNA is TGTGCCAGCAGCTTGGAAGGGGCTTTGAACACTGAAGCTTTCTTT.

The CDR3 spells CASSLDSSNYGYTF. The CDR3 DNA reads TGTGCCAGCAGTTTGGACAGCTCTAACTATGGCTACACCTTC. This chain connects TRBV6-6 to TRBJ1-2; TRBD1 is a possible D gene (6 bases). There are 14 residues in the CDR3. The germline V gene encodes CDR1 MNHNY and CDR2 SVGAGI (reference sequence). V gave up 4 bases and J gave up 0 bases, with 9 bases separating them.

The CDR3 DNA is TGTGCCAGCACCCATACGGACAGGCCCTATGGCTACACCTTC. This codes for CASTHTDRPYGYTF. This chain joins TRBV28 and TRBJ1-2; 7 bases map to TRBD1. Trimming took 7 bases from V and 4 from J; bases not matched to a gene: 9. This CDR3 is 14 amino acids long. Per germline, CDR1 MDHEN and CDR2 SYDVKM.